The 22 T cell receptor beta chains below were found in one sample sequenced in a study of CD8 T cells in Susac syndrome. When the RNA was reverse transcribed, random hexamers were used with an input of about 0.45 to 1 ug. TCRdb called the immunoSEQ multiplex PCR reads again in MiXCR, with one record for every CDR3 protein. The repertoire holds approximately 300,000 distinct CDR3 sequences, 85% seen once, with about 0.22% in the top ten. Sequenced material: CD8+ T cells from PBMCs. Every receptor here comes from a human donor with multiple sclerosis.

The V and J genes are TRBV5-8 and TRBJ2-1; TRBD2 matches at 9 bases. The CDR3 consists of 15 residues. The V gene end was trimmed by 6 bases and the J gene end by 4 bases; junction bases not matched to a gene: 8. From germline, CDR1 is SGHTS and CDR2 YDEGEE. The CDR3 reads CASKLGLAGYNEQFF. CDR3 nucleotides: TGTGCCAGCAAGCTCGGGCTAGCGGGGTACAATGAGCAGTTCTTC.

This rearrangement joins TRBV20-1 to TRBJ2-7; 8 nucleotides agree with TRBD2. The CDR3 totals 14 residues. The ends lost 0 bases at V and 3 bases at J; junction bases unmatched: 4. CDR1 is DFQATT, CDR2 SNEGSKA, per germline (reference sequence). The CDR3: CSARDPSGFYEQYF. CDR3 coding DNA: TGCAGTGCTAGAGACCCTAGCGGGTTCTACGAGCAGTACTTC.

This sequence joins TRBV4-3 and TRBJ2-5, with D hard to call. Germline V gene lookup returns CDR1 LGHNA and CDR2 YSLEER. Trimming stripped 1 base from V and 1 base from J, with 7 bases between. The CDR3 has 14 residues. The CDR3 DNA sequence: TGCGCCAGCAGCCAAGTTCGGGTCCAAGAGACCCAGTACTTC. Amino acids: CASSQVRVQETQYF.

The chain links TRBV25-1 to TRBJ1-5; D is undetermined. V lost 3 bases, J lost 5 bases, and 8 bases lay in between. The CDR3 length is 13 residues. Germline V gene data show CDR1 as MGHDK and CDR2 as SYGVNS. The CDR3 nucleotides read TGTGCCAGCAGTGACGTCGACTATCAGCCCCAGCATTTT. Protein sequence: CASSDVDYQPQHF. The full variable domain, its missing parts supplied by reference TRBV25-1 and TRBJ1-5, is EADIYQTPRYLVIGTGKKITLECSQTMGHDKMYWYQQDPGMELHLIHYSYGVNSTEKGDLSSESTVSRIRTEHFPLTLESARPSHTSQYLCASSDVDYQPQHFGDGTRLSIL.

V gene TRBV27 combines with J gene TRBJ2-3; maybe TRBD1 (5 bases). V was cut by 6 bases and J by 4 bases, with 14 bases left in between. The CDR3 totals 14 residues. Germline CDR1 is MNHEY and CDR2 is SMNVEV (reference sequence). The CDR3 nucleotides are TGTGCCAGCAGCTATTACTCAGGGTCAGATACGCAGTATTTT. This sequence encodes CASSYYSGSDTQYF.

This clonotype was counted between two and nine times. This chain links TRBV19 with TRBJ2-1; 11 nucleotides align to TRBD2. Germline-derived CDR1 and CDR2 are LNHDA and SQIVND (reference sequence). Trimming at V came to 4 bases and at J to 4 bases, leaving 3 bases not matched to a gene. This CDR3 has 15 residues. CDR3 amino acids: CASSTGLAEYNEQFF. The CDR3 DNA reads TGTGCCAGTAGTACGGGACTAGCGGAGTACAATGAGCAGTTCTTC.

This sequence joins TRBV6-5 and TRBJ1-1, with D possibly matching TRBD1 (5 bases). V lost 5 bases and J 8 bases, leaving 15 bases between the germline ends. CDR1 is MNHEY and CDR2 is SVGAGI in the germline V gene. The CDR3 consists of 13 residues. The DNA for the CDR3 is TGTGCCAGCAGTCCCCAGGGTGGTAGGGAAGCTTTCTTT. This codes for CASSPQGGREAFF.

As DNA, the CDR3 is TGTGCCACCGACGGAGGCGATACGCAGTATTTT. This encodes CATDGGDTQYF. V is TRBV24-1 and J is TRBJ2-3; possible D gene TRBD2, 5 bases. This CDR3 has 11 amino acids. V dropped 9 bases and J dropped 6 bases, with 9 bases sitting between them. Germline values: CDR1 KGHDR, CDR2 SFDVKD.

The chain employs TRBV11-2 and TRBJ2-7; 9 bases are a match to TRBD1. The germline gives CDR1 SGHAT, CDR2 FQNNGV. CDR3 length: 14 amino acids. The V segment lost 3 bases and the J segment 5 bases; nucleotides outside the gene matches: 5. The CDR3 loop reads CASSLGTGSHEQYF. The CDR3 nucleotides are TGTGCCAGCAGCTTGGGGACAGGGTCCCACGAGCAGTACTTC.

The CDR3 nucleotides read TGTGCCAGCAGTTTCAAGTTTCGGAATAGCAATCAGCCCCAGCATTTT. Its protein product is CASSFKFRNSNQPQHF. The chain employs TRBV28 and TRBJ1-5, with unresolved D. Germline lookup yields CDR1 MDHEN and CDR2 SYDVKM. The CDR3 is 16 amino acids. The V end was cut by 3 bases, the J end by 0 bases, with 12 bases between.

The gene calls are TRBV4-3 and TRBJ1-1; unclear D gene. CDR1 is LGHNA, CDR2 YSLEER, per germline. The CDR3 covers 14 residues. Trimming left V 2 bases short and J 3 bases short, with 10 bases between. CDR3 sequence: CASSQTAPDTEAFF. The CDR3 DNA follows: TGCGCCAGCAGCCAAACCGCCCCGGACACTGAAGCTTTCTTT.

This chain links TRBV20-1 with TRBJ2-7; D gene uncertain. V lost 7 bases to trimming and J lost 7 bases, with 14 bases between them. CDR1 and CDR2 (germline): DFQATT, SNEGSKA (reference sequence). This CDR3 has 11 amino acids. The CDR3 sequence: CSEGRLREQYF. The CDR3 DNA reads TGCAGTGAGGGCAGGCTTCGGGAGCAGTACTTC.

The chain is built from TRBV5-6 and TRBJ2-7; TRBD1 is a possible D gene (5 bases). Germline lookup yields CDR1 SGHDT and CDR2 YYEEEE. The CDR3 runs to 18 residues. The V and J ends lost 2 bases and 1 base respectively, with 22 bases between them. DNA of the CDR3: TGTGCCAGCAGCTTTCGCATGGGTCGGTCCCAGGGATCCTACGAGCAGTACTTC. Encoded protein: CASSFRMGRSQGSYEQYF.

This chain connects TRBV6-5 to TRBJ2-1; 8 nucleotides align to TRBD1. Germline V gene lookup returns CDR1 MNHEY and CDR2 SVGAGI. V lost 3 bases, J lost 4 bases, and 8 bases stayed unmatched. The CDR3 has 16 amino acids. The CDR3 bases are TGTGCCAGCAGTTATTCGGACAGGGCCTCGTACAATGAGCAGTTCTTC. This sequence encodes CASSYSDRASYNEQFF.

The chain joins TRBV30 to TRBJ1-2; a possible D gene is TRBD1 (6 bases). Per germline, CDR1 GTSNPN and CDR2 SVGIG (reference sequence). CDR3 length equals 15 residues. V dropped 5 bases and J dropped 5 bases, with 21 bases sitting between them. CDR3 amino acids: CAWGRGTSEYYGYTF. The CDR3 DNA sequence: TGTGCCTGGGGCAGGGGAACCTCAGAATATTATGGCTACACCTTC. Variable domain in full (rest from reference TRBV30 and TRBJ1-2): SQTIHQWPATLVQPVGSPLSLECTVEGTSNPNLYWYRQAAGRGLQLLFYSVGIGQISSEVPQNLSASRPQDRQFILSSKKLLLSDSGFYLCAWGRGTSEYYGYTFGSGTRLTVV.

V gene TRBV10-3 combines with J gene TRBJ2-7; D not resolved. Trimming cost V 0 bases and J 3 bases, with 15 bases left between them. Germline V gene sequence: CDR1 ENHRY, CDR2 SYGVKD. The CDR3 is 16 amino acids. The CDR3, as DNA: TGTGCCATCAGTGAGTCGTCGTGGCAGCTTGACTACGAGCAGTACTTC. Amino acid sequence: CAISESSWQLDYEQYF.

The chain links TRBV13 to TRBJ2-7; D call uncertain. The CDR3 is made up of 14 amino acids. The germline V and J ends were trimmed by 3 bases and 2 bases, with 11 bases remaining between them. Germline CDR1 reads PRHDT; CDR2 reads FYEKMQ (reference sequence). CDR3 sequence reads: CASSFTDGAYEQYF. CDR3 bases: TGTGCCAGCAGCTTTACAGACGGAGCCTACGAGCAGTACTTC.

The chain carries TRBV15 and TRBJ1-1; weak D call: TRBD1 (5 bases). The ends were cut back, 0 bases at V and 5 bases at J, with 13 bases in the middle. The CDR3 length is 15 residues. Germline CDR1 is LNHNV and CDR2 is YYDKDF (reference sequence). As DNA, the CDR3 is TGTGCCACCAGCAGAGATTACGGGGGATGGACTGAAGCTTTCTTT. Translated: CATSRDYGGWTEAFF.

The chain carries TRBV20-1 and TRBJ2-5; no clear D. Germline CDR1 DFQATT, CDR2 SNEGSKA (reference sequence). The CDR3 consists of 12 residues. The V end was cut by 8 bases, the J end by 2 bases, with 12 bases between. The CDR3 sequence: CSPLGRQETQYF. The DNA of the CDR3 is TGCAGTCCCCTAGGAAGACAAGAGACCCAGTACTTC.

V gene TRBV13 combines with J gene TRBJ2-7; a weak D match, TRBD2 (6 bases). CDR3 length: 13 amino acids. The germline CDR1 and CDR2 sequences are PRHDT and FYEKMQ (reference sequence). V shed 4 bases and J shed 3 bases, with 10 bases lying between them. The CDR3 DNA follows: TGTGCCAGCAGCTCCGGGACTTACTACGAGCAGTACTTC. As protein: CASSSGTYYEQYF.

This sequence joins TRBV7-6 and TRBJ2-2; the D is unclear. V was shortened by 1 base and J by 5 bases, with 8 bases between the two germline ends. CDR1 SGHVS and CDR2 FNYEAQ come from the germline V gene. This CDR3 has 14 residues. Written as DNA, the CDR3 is TGTGCCAGCAGCTTAGTGGCGGAGACCGGGGAGCTGTTTTTT. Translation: CASSLVAETGELFF.

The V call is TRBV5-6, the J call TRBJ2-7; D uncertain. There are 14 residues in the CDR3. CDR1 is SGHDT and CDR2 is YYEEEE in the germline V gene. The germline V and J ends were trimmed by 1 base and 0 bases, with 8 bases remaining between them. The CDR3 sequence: CASSLFDISYEQYF. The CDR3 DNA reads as TGTGCCAGCAGCTTGTTTGACATCTCCTACGAGCAGTACTTC.